This T cell receptor (beta chain) comes out of a study of blood T cell repertoires in COVID-19. Study background: Material from acute and convalescent COVID-19 was sourced from the United States, Italy and Spain. Sources were T cells, B-cell-depleted T cells, or PBMCs; the material itself was cDNA or gDNA.

The CDR3 contains 15 residues. Trimming removed 5 bases from V and 0 bases from J, with 11 bases in between. Germline lookup yields CDR1 SGHTA and CDR2 FQGNSA. As processed by the authors: Reference gene primer amplification gave nucleated cell count estimates. Clones were sequenced by immunoSEQ multiplex PCR, and TCRdb holds only the in-frame ones, with some missing. D and trimming come from the DNA, and the V and J calls and clone size come from that table. The sample includes around 120,000 clones, 70% to 80% of them seen just once. This chain uses TRBV7-2 with TRBJ1-5; unclear D gene. The sample consisted of peripheral blood. The sequence was obtained from a human donor in a cohort sampled during active COVID-19. Here the CDR3 reads CASSPSVISNQPQHF. CDR3 nucleotide sequence: TGTGCCAGCAGCCCCTCTGTTATTAGCAATCAGCCCCAGCATTTT.